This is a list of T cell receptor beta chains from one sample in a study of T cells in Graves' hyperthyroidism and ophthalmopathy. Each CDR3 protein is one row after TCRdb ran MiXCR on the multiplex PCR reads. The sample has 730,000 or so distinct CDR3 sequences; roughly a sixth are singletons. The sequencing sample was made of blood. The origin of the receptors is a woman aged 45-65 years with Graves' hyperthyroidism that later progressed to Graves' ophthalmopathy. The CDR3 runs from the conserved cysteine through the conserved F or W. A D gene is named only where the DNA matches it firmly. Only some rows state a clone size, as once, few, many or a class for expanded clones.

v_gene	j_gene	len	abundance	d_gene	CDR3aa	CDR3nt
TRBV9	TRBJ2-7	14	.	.	CASSVAGGTYEQYF	TGTGCCAGCAGCGTAGCAGGTGGGACCTACGAGCAGTACTTC
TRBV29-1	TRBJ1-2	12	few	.	CSVGQDRYGYTF	TGCAGCGTTGGGCAAGATCGCTATGGCTACACCTTC
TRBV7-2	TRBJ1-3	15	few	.	CASSFDGSSGNTIYF	TGTGCCAGCAGCTTTGACGGAAGCTCTGGAAACACCATATATTTT
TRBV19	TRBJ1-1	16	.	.	CASNPVSASGNTEAFF	TGTGCCAGTAACCCTGTTTCCGCCAGCGGGAACACTGAAGCTTTCTTT
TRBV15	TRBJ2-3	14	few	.	CATSTGESTDTQYF	TGTGCCACCAGCACAGGGGAGTCCACAGATACGCAGTATTTT
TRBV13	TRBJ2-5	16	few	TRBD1	CASSLTGQGVEETQYF	TGTGCCAGCAGCTTAACGGGACAGGGGGTAGAAGAGACCCAGTACTTC
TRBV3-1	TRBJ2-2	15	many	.	CASSQATGRTGELFF	TGTGCCAGCAGCCAAGCAACAGGGAGGACCGGGGAGCTGTTTTTT
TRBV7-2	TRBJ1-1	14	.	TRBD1	CASSLDQGAGEAFF	TGTGCCAGCAGCTTAGATCAGGGGGCTGGTGAAGCTTTCTTT
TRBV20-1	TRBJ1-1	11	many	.	CSATGNTEAFF	TGCAGTGCTACTGGGAACACTGAAGCTTTCTTT
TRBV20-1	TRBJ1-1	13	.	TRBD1	CSAARTGNTEAFF	TGCAGTGCTGCGCGGACAGGGAACACTGAAGCTTTCTTT
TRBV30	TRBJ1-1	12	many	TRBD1	CANGQGVTEAFF	TGTGCCAACGGACAGGGGGTTACTGAAGCTTTCTTT
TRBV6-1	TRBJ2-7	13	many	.	CASSDDSSYEQYF	TGTGCCAGCAGTGACGACAGTTCCTACGAGCAGTACTTC
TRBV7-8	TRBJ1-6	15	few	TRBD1	CASSDPGTGVSPLHF	TGTGCCAGCAGCGACCCCGGGACAGGGGTGTCACCCCTCCACTTT
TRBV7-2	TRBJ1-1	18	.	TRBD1	CASSLRGQGYVGDTEAFF	TGTGCCAGCAGCCTAAGGGGACAGGGTTACGTCGGGGACACTGAAGCTTTCTTT
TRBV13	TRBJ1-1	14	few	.	CASSLQLLGSKAFF	TGTGCCAGCAGCTTACAGTTATTAGGGTCAAAAGCTTTCTTT
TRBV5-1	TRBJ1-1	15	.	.	CASTPVGPMNTEAFF	TGCGCCAGCACCCCTGTTGGGCCCATGAACACTGAAGCTTTCTTT
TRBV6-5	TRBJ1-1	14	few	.	CASSYPGRAPEAFF	TGTGCCAGCAGTTACCCGGGCAGGGCCCCCGAAGCTTTCTTT
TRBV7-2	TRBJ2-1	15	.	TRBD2	CASRFGGSSYNEQFF	TGTGCCAGCAGATTCGGGGGGAGCTCCTACAATGAGCAGTTCTTC
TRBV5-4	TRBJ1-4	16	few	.	CASSPGMADTYEKLFF	TGTGCCAGCAGCCCGGGGATGGCGGACACCTATGAAAAACTGTTTTTT
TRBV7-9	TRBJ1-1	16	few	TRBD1	CASSLHGRGQDTEAFF	TGTGCCAGCAGCTTACATGGGAGGGGGCAGGACACTGAAGCTTTCTTT
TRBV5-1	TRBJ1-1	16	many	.	CASSLDGARSGTEAFF	TGCGCCAGCAGCTTGGATGGGGCAAGGTCAGGGACTGAAGCTTTCTTT
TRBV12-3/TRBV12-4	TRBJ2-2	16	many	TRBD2	CASSPTSGGFTGELFF	TGTGCCAGCAGCCCTACTAGCGGGGGATTCACCGGGGAGCTGTTTTTT
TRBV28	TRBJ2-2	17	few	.	CASSFLPYRVGTGELFF	TGTGCCAGCAGTTTCCTACCGTATCGAGTCGGCACCGGGGAGCTGTTTTTT
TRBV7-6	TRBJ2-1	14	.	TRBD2	CASSTRGGSNEQFF	TGTGCCAGCAGCACGCGGGGGGGGAGCAATGAGCAGTTCTTC
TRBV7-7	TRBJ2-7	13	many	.	CASSPNREKEQYF	TGTGCTAGCAGCCCGAACAGGGAGAAGGAGCAGTACTTC
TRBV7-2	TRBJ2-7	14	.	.	CASSLGGGPYEQYF	TGTGCCAGCAGCTTAGGAGGGGGGCCCTACGAGCAGTACTTC
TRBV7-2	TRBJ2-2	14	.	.	CASSLGWGSGELFF	TGTGCCAGCAGCTTAGGGTGGGGGTCCGGGGAGCTGTTTTTT
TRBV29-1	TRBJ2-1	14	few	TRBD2	CSVGGGEGADEQFF	TGCAGCGTTGGCGGGGGAGAAGGGGCGGATGAGCAGTTCTTC
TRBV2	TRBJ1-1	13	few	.	CASTARKWTEAFF	TGTGCCAGCACAGCGAGGAAATGGACTGAAGCTTTCTTT
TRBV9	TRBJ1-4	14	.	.	CASSPRHQEEKLFF	TGTGCCAGCAGCCCCCGTCATCAGGAGGAAAAACTGTTTTTT
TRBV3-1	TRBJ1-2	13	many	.	CASSQVQDGGYTF	TGTGCCAGCAGCCAAGTTCAGGATGGGGGCTACACCTTC
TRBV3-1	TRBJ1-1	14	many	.	CASSQGGANTEAFF	TGTGCCAGCAGCCAAGGGGGGGCCAACACTGAAGCTTTCTTT
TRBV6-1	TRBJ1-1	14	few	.	CASSEDRVVTEAFF	TGTGCCAGCAGTGAAGACAGGGTTGTAACTGAAGCTTTCTTT
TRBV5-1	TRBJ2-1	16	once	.	CASSLEGQASYNEQFF	TGCGCCAGCAGCTTGGAAGGCCAGGCCTCCTACAATGAGCAGTTCTTC
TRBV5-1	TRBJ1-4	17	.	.	CASSLEPPAATNEKLFF	TGCGCCAGCAGCTTGGAACCCCCAGCCGCAACTAATGAAAAACTGTTTTTT
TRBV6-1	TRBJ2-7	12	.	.	CASRGLTYEQYF	TGTGCCAGCAGGGGCCTCACCTACGAGCAGTACTTC
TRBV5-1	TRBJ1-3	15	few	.	CASSPPLHSGNTIYF	TGCGCCAGCAGCCCCCCGCTACACTCTGGAAACACCATATATTTT
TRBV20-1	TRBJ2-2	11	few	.	CSAEETGELFF	TGCAGTGCAGAGGAAACCGGGGAGCTGTTTTTT
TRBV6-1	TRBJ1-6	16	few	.	CASRVKASSYNSPLHF	TGTGCCAGCAGGGTAAAAGCGAGCTCCTATAATTCACCCCTCCACTTT